These 7 T cell receptor beta chains were all obtained from the same sample, sequenced in a study of breast tumors, draining lymph nodes, adjacent tissues. Breast cancer patients provided tissue from their axillary draining lymph nodes. Via MiXCR, TCRdb re-called the multiplex PCR reads, giving one row per CDR3 protein. The sample has over 150,000 distinct CDR3 sequences, approximately 33% seen once. The specimen sequenced was axillary lymph node tissue. These receptor sequences come from a female donor with breast cancer. Some clones in this sample may be carry-over from other donors' samples.

Many counts were recorded for this clonotype. The rearrangement uses TRBV27 and TRBJ2-6, with no clear D. V lost 7 bases and J lost 2, with 12 bases in between. The CDR3 contains 15 residues. Germline V gene data show CDR1 as MNHEY and CDR2 as SMNVEV (reference sequence). CDR3 coding DNA: TGTGCCAGCAAACTCCAGGTAGCTGGGGCCAACGTCCTGACTTTC. Protein sequence: CASKLQVAGANVLTF.

Turning to this clonotype: This sequence may be a read error, since a much larger clone differs from it by one base. J is TRBJ2-6 and V is TRBV7-3; D may be TRBD1 or TRBD2 (5 bases each). The CDR3 has 15 amino acids. Germline CDR1 and CDR2: SGHTA and FQGTGA. CDR3 sequence reads: CASGSGYSGANVLPF. CDR3 DNA sequence: TGTGCCAGCGGATCGGGGTACTCTGGGGCCAACGTCCTGCCTTTC.

The chain is built from TRBV5-4 and TRBJ1-2, with unresolved D. With 0 bases removed from V and 3 bases from J, the gap between germline ends came to 12 bases. CDR3 size: 15 residues. Looked up from germline, CDR1 is SGHNT and CDR2 is YYREEE (reference sequence). The DNA for the CDR3 is TGTGCCAGCAGCTTGGCGAGGGCGGTACACTATGGCTACACCTTC. Encoded protein: CASSLARAVHYGYTF.

V and J are TRBV6-5 and TRBJ2-1, with 7 bases that match TRBD1. The germline CDR1 and CDR2 sequences are MNHEY and SVGAGI. With V trimmed by 4 bases and J by 2 bases, 2 bases remained unmatched. The CDR3 extends over 14 amino acids. CDR3 amino acids: CASSSQGAYNEQFF. The CDR3 nucleotides are TGTGCCAGCAGTTCGCAGGGGGCCTACAATGAGCAGTTCTTC.

This clonotype was observed at least ten times. The genes are TRBV4-2 and TRBJ2-1, with 12 bases fitting TRBD2. J lost 6 bases, V lost 1 base, and 7 bases had no gene match. From germline, CDR1 is LGHNA and CDR2 YNFKEQ. This CDR3 is 17 amino acids long. The CDR3 nucleotides read TGTGCCAGCAGCCAAGTCGGGACTAGCGGGCTTAGCAATGAGCAGTTCTTC. It encodes CASSQVGTSGLSNEQFF.

The table lists this clonotype with many counts. The chain employs TRBV6-5 and TRBJ2-7; D remains unclear. CDR3 size: 13 residues. V lost 5 bases to trimming and J lost 3 bases, with 11 bases between them. Germline lookup yields CDR1 MNHEY and CDR2 SVGAGI. The CDR3 sequence is CASSHGPSYEQYF. DNA of the CDR3: TGTGCCAGCAGTCACGGCCCCAGCTACGAGCAGTACTTC.

This clonotype occurred many times. The chain couples TRBV18 to TRBJ1-5; D unclear. V dropped 2 bases and J dropped 4 bases, with 9 bases sitting between them. In germline, CDR1 is KGHSH, CDR2 LQKENI. The CDR3 runs 14 residues. CDR3 coding DNA: TGTGCCAGCTCACCAGAGACGGGGAATCAGCCCCAGCATTTT. Translated, it gives CASSPETGNQPQHF.